This TCR beta chain was retrieved from a study of technical replicates of blood from several donors. The method was immunoSEQ multiplex PCR; TCRdb's version includes in-frame clones alone and lacks a portion of them. The data hold tens of thousands of clones, with approximately 89% observed a single time. CDR1 and CDR2 (germline): SEHNR, FQNEAQ (reference sequence). The length of the CDR3 is 14 residues. Trimming removed 5 bases at V and 6 bases at J, with 14 bases between. The sample was PBMCs. The V call is TRBV7-9, the J call TRBJ2-1; D may be TRBD1 (7 bases). The origin of this receptor is a human donor in good health. Some clones in this sample may be carry-over from other donors' samples. DNA of the CDR3: TGTGCCAGCAGCCACGACAGGGAGGTCAATGAGCAGTTCTTC. As protein: CASSHDREVNEQFF.